This T cell receptor beta chain was recorded in a study of memory CD4+ T cells and cytomegalovirus serostatus. Comments on this clone: Antigen unknown.

Notes on the study in general: About two fifths of the roughly 160 known CMV-associated TCRbeta sequences appeared in CD4+ memory.

How the authors handled the data: Out-of-frame sequences were removed, leaving 2,000,000 or so distinct TCRbeta sequences. Clones were read by immunoSEQ multiplex PCR, and TCRdb kept only the in-frame ones, dropping some. That table supplies the V and J calls and clone size; D and trimming were determined from the DNA. The sample has over 75,000 clones; over 70% are singletons. The sort gate was single viable CD3+CD4+CD8-CD45RO+ cells for memory CD4+ T cells. The CDR3 has 14 residues. Germline values: CDR1 SGHRS, CDR2 YFSETQ. V lost 2 bases, J lost 5 bases, and 12 bases lay in between. This chain connects TRBV5-1 to TRBJ2-3, with TRBD1 as a possible D gene (6 bases). Input material: memory CD4+ T cells from blood. The sequence was collected from an adult in good health and CMV-seropositive. CDR3: CASSLGQWQDTQYF. The CDR3 DNA is TGCGCCAGCAGCTTAGGACAGTGGCAAGATACGCAGTATTTT.